The 22 T cell receptor beta chains reported below all come from one sample, sequenced in a study of early T cells in non-severe SARS-CoV-2 infection. TCRdb processed the 5' RACE reads anew with MiXCR; each CDR3 protein has one entry. This table holds about 70,000 distinct CDR3 sequences, 10% to 12% found once. Sequenced material: whole blood. The receptors originated from an adult who was a healthcare worker with PCR-confirmed SARS-CoV-2 infection or an uninfected control (not recorded which).

V gene TRBV5-1 combines with J gene TRBJ2-1; 12 bases align to TRBD2. In germline, CDR1 is SGHRS, CDR2 YFSETQ. The CDR3 runs to 17 residues. Trimming at V came to 3 bases and at J to 4 bases, leaving 8 bases not matched to a gene. CDR3 region: CASSSSSGGAGYNEQFF. CDR3 nucleotides: TGCGCCAGCAGCTCTTCTAGCGGGGGGGCCGGTTACAATGAGCAGTTCTTC.

This clonotype was seen repeatedly, ten times or more. The chain couples TRBV4-3 to TRBJ2-2, with D tentatively TRBD2 (5 bases). The germline CDR1 and CDR2 sequences are LGHNA and YSLEER. CDR3 length: 16 amino acids. Deletions cut 1 base from V and 3 bases from J, with 12 bases between. CDR3 sequence (DNA): TGCGCCAGCAGCCAAGCACTAGTGGTGGACACCGGGGAGCTGTTTTTT. Its translation is CASSQALVVDTGELFF.

This clonotype was observed a few times. Written as DNA, the CDR3 is TGCGCCAGCAGCCAATTACAGAGCACAGATACGCAGTATTTT. Its protein is CASSQLQSTDTQYF. The chain links TRBV4-1 to TRBJ2-3, with D unclear. Trimming pared 2 bases from V and 0 bases from J, leaving 6 bases between. This CDR3 has 14 residues. Per germline, CDR1 MGHRA and CDR2 YSYEKL.

This clonotype has at least ten counts. The chain joins TRBV5-5 to TRBJ2-2; D is undetermined. CDR1 and CDR2 from the germline V gene are SGHKS and YYEKEE (reference sequence). V was pared by 0 bases and J by 5 bases, with 8 bases between. This CDR3 contains 14 residues. The CDR3 coding sequence is TGTGCCAGCAGCTTGGCCGTGAAGACCGGGGAGCTGTTTTTT. Residues: CASSLAVKTGELFF.

This clonotype appeared a few times. The chain links TRBV6-2 or TRBV6-3 to TRBJ1-1; D not certain. Germline values: CDR1 MNHEY, CDR2 SVGEGT. V lost 3 bases, J lost 1 base, and 6 bases lay in between. The CDR3 length is 13 residues. CDR3: CASSYAPNTEAFF. The DNA for the CDR3 is TGTGCCAGCAGTTATGCCCCGAACACTGAAGCTTTCTTT.

The chain couples TRBV28 to TRBJ2-3; 14 positions agree with TRBD2. The CDR3 totals 16 residues. V shed 10 bases, J shed 1 base, and the junction held 7 bases outside the gene matches. Germline CDR1 and CDR2: MDHEN and SYDVKM. DNA for the CDR3: TGTGCCACCGGGGGACTAGCGGGGGCCGGCACAGATACGCAGTATTTT. Translation gives CATGGLAGAGTDTQYF.

This clonotype has at least ten counts. The rearrangement joins TRBV6-6 to TRBJ1-5; possibly TRBD1 for D (5 bases). CDR1 MNHNY and CDR2 SVGAGI come from the germline V gene (reference sequence). This CDR3 region has 13 residues. V lost 10 bases and J 4 bases, leaving 14 bases between the germline ends. The CDR3 bases are TGTGCCACCGGGGGAAATGGGAATCAGCCCCAGCATTTT. Residues: CATGGNGNQPQHF.

This sequence joins TRBV7-9 and TRBJ2-7; a possible D gene is TRBD1 (6 bases). V lost 5 bases to trimming and J lost 4 bases, with 18 bases between them. CDR3 size: 15 residues. CDR1 is SEHNR and CDR2 is FQNEAQ in the germline V gene (reference sequence). The CDR3 region is CASSPPGATGYEQYF. CDR3 sequence (DNA): TGTGCCAGCAGCCCCCCCGGGGCGACAGGATACGAGCAGTACTTC.

This clonotype came up many times. The chain carries TRBV20-1 and TRBJ2-3; the D gene is possibly TRBD1 (6 bases). Germline loops: CDR1 DFQATT, CDR2 SNEGSKA (reference sequence). The V gene lost 5 bases and the J gene lost 6 bases, with 18 bases spanning the gap. There are 14 residues in the CDR3. CDR3 DNA sequence: TGCAGTGCTCCTGACAGGACCACGGGGGATACGCAGTATTTT. It codes for CSAPDRTTGDTQYF.

This clonotype has more than one count but fewer than ten. CDR3 DNA: TGTGCCAGCAGCCCCCGACAGGCTTATGGCTACACCTTC. It is translated as CASSPRQAYGYTF. The chain carries TRBV14 and TRBJ1-2; maybe TRBD1 (6 bases). This CDR3 is 13 amino acids long. Germline CDR1 and CDR2: SGHDN and FVKESK. The V and J ends lost 4 bases and 5 bases respectively, with 11 bases between them.

The chain is built from TRBV12-3 or TRBV12-4 and TRBJ1-4; D remains ambiguous. V was shortened by 5 bases and J by 12 bases, with 13 bases between the two germline ends. The CDR3 extends over 12 amino acids. This chain's CDR3 is CASSDWDGELFF. As DNA, the CDR3 is TGTGCCAGCAGTGACTGGGATGGAGAACTGTTTTTT.

This clonotype came up many times. The rearrangement joins TRBV5-1 to TRBJ2-7, with D maybe TRBD1 (5 bases). Trimming cost V 0 bases and J 7 bases, with 14 bases left between them. Germline V gene lookup returns CDR1 SGHRS and CDR2 YFSETQ. CDR3 length equals 14 residues. Here the CDR3 DNA reads TGCGCCAGCAGCTTGGGACAGCCCACTTCAGAGCAGTACTTC. This encodes CASSLGQPTSEQYF.

The chain is built from TRBV11-2 and TRBJ2-2, with D tentatively TRBD1 (5 bases). Trimming stripped 5 bases from V and 1 base from J, with 8 bases between. CDR3 size: 14 residues. The germline CDR1 and CDR2 sequences are SGHAT and FQNNGV. CDR3 bases: TGTGCCAGCAGCACCGGACAGAACACCGGGGAGCTGTTTTTT. Protein: CASSTGQNTGELFF.

This clonotype was observed many times. The chain recombines TRBV7-6 with TRBJ2-5, with 14 bases that match TRBD2. The junction had 9 bases not matched to a gene; V was cut back by 5 bases and J by 4 bases. The germline CDR1 and CDR2 sequences are SGHVS and FNYEAQ. This CDR3 is built from 17 residues. CDR3 sequence (DNA): TGTGCCAGCAGCACCCGGACTAGCGGGGGGCGGGGAGAGACCCAGTACTTC. It translates to CASSTRTSGGRGETQYF.

This clonotype was counted only a few times. The chain joins TRBV7-9 to TRBJ2-1, with D maybe TRBD1 (5 bases). Looked up from germline, CDR1 is SEHNR and CDR2 is FQNEAQ (reference sequence). The CDR3 length is 16 residues. The V and J ends lost 5 bases and 6 bases respectively, with 20 bases between them. The CDR3 loop reads CASSHLQGRGRNEQFF. The CDR3 DNA follows: TGTGCCAGCAGCCATCTTCAGGGAAGGGGTCGCAATGAGCAGTTCTTC. The full variable domain, rest sourced from reference TRBV7-9 and TRBJ2-1, is DTGVSQNPRHKITKRGQNVTFRCDPISEHNRLYWYRQTLGQGPEFLTYFQNEAQLEKSRLLSDRFSAERPKGSFSTLEIQRTEQGDSAMYLCASSHLQGRGRNEQFFGPGTRLTVL.

This clonotype was counted ten times or more. The chain links TRBV7-9 to TRBJ2-6; 9 bases fit TRBD1. The V gene's germline CDR1 is SEHNR and CDR2 FQNEAQ (reference sequence). V lost 0 bases to trimming and J lost 0 bases; unmatched junction nucleotides: 9. This CDR3 spans 20 amino acids. The CDR3, as DNA: TGTGCCAGCAGCTTAGCCCTGACAGGGGGGATTCACTCTGGGGCCAACGTCCTGACTTTC. Its translation is CASSLALTGGIHSGANVLTF.

J is TRBJ1-5 and V is TRBV6-2 or TRBV6-3; 7 bases align to TRBD1. Per the germline V gene, CDR1 is MNHEY and CDR2 is SVGEGT. The CDR3 runs to 13 residues. J was trimmed by 8 bases and V by 6 bases; bases with no gene match: 7. The CDR3 coding sequence is TGTGCCAGCAGACAGACAGGGAAAGAGCCCCAGCATTTT. Translation gives CASRQTGKEPQHF.

This rearrangement joins TRBV7-2 to TRBJ1-4; weak D call: TRBD1 (5 bases). This CDR3 is built from 15 residues. The germline V gene has CDR1 SGHTA and CDR2 FQGNSA. Trimming stripped 5 bases from V and 8 bases from J, with 18 bases between. Written as DNA, the CDR3 is TGTGCCAGCAGCCCCTACCGGGACCGCCGGGAAAAACTGTTTTTT. Residues: CASSPYRDRREKLFF.

This clonotype was seen a handful of times. The gene calls are TRBV13 and TRBJ2-3; D is unclear. With 4 bases removed from V and 4 bases from J, the gap between germline ends came to 15 bases. The germline V gene encodes CDR1 PRHDT and CDR2 FYEKMQ (reference sequence). CDR3 length equals 15 residues. CDR3 protein: CASSSPLSRADTQYF. The CDR3 coding sequence is TGTGCCAGCAGCTCCCCTTTATCGCGAGCAGATACGCAGTATTTT.

This clonotype came up many times. V is TRBV6-5 and J is TRBJ2-7, with D uncertain. The CDR3 totals 13 residues. Germline V gene lookup returns CDR1 MNHEY and CDR2 SVGAGI. Trimming left V 4 bases short and J 0 bases short, with 7 bases between. The CDR3 reads CASSSRASYEQYF. The CDR3, as DNA: TGTGCCAGCAGTTCCCGGGCCTCCTACGAGCAGTACTTC.

This clonotype was recorded a few times. The chain combines TRBV6-4 with TRBJ1-2; D remains unclear. The length of the CDR3 is 12 residues. Looked up from germline, CDR1 is MRHNA and CDR2 is SNTAGT. Trimming stripped 6 bases from V and 2 bases from J, with 7 bases between. The CDR3 nucleotides read TGTGCCAGCAGCAAGGACAACTATGGCTACACCTTC. This translates into CASSKDNYGYTF.

This clonotype was counted only a few times. CDR3 in DNA: TGTGCCAGCAGGGTTGTAGGGATCGCTAACTATGGCTACACCTTC. Protein sequence: CASRVVGIANYGYTF. V and J are TRBV6-1 and TRBJ1-2; D uncertain. The CDR3 loop spans 15 amino acids. The ends were cut back, 6 bases at V and 0 bases at J, with 14 bases in the middle. CDR1 MNHNS and CDR2 SASEGT come from the germline V gene.